Listed here are 17 T cell receptor beta chains from one sample, sequenced in a study of blood T cell repertoires in COVID-19. Using immunoSEQ multiplex PCR, the repertoire was profiled, and TCRdb retains in-frame clones only, with some absent. The repertoire holds 300,000 to 400,000 clones, around 86% seen once, with 1% in the top ten. The material sequenced was peripheral blood. These receptors were collected from a man aged 50-59 years with active or convalescent COVID-19.

The rearrangement joins TRBV7-2 to TRBJ1-1; no definite D call. The CDR3 has 13 residues. The germline V gene encodes CDR1 SGHTA and CDR2 FQGNSA. Trimming removed 8 bases at V and 8 bases at J, with 18 bases between. The CDR3 region is CASSERGISEAFF. The CDR3 DNA reads as TGTGCCAGCTCAGAAAGAGGTATCAGCGAAGCTTTCTTT.

The sample holds one count of this clone. The chain recombines TRBV7-6 with TRBJ1-1; tentative D call: TRBD1 (6 bases). Germline V lookup: CDR1 SGHVS, CDR2 FNYEAQ. Deletions cut 3 bases from V and 6 bases from J, with 14 bases between. The length of the CDR3 is 14 residues. The CDR3 coding sequence is TGTGCCAGCAGCTTCGAAGGACAGACGTCTGAAGCTTTCTTT. This sequence encodes CASSFEGQTSEAFF.

The J gene is TRBJ1-3, the V gene TRBV10-3, with D perhaps matching TRBD1 (6 bases). The CDR3 is 15 residues long. CDR1 is ENHRY and CDR2 is SYGVKD in the germline V gene. With 4 bases removed from V and 4 bases from J, the gap between germline ends came to 14 bases. The CDR3 coding sequence is TGTGCCATCAGTGGACGGGGGGCAGGAGGAAACACCATATATTTT. Translation gives CAISGRGAGGNTIYF.

This clone was recorded a few times. V gene TRBV25-1 combines with J gene TRBJ2-2, with TRBD1 matching over 7 bases. The CDR3 contains 16 residues. J was trimmed by 7 bases and V by 1 base; bases with no gene match: 9. Germline CDR1 and CDR2: MGHDK and SYGVNS. The CDR3, as DNA: TGTGCCAGCAGTGAATCTGGAGACAGGGACGACGGGGAGCTGTTTTTT. Protein: CASSESGDRDDGELFF.

The V call is TRBV1, the J call TRBJ1-6; TRBD1, as called in the table, went unchecked against the DNA. TRBV1 is given as a pseudogene. CDR3 length: 20 residues. CDR3 sequence reads: CTSSPDRDRRRQVNNSPLHF. CDR3 nucleotide sequence: TGCACCAGCAGCCCCGACCGGGACAGACGACGCCAAGTTAATAATTCACCCCTCCACTTT.

The gene calls are TRBV18 and TRBJ2-1, with 11 nucleotides matching TRBD2. Trimming took 3 bases from V and 9 from J; bases not matched to a gene: 7. This CDR3 region has 15 residues. CDR1 and CDR2 from the germline V gene are KGHSH and LQKENI. The CDR3 DNA sequence: TGTGCCAGCTCACCGACTACTAGCGGGAGAGGTGAGCAGTTCTTC. Translation gives CASSPTTSGRGEQFF.

The rearrangement links TRBV28 to TRBJ2-1; D is unresolved. This CDR3 is built from 13 residues. The germline gives CDR1 MDHEN, CDR2 SYDVKM. Trimming took 6 bases from V and 9 from J, leaving 15 bases between them. DNA for the CDR3: TGTGCCAGCAGAGCGCCGAACTCGTTTGAGCAGTTCTTC. Translated, it gives CASRAPNSFEQFF.

The CDR3 coding sequence is TGTGCCAGCAGCCAAGATTGGGACAGGGGATCGTATGGCTACACCTTC. Amino acids: CASSQDWDRGSYGYTF. This chain uses TRBV3-1 (or the pseudogene TRBV3-2) with TRBJ1-2, with 10 positions matching TRBD1. Trimming cost V 0 bases and J 5 bases; bases outside gene matches: 6. The CDR3 runs to 16 residues. Germline V gene lookup returns CDR1 LGHDT and CDR2 YNNKEL (reference sequence).

This chain uses TRBV5-4 with TRBJ1-1, with 9 positions matching TRBD1. Germline values: CDR1 SGHNT, CDR2 YYREEE (reference sequence). CDR3 length: 14 residues. V shed 4 bases and J 4 bases; nucleotides not matched to a gene: 5. The CDR3 DNA sequence: TGTGCCAGCAGCCTACAGGGGGCTGGCACTGAAGCTTTCTTT. Amino acid sequence: CASSLQGAGTEAFF.

This clone has just a few counts. The V call is TRBV19, the J call TRBJ2-3; 7 positions agree with TRBD2. This CDR3 has 15 residues. Germline lookup yields CDR1 LNHDA and CDR2 SQIVND (reference sequence). V gave up 6 bases and J gave up 2 bases; unmatched junction bases: 8. The DNA for the CDR3 is TGTGCCAGTAGATCACTAGCGAAGGACACAGATACGCAGTATTTT. Translated, it gives CASRSLAKDTDTQYF.

This chain links TRBV7-9 with TRBJ2-2, with TRBD1 identical over 7 bases. Germline V gene sequence: CDR1 SEHNR, CDR2 FQNEAQ (reference sequence). The CDR3 is 16 residues long. Unmatched junction bases numbered 6, after V lost 5 bases and J lost 0 bases. In DNA, the CDR3 is TGTGCCAGCAGCCAGGAACAGGGGACGAACACCGGGGAGCTGTTTTTT. It translates to CASSQEQGTNTGELFF.

This chain's CDR3 is CASSPRRGSYNSPLHF. The CDR3 DNA follows: TGTGCCAGCTCACCGCGGAGGGGTTCCTATAATTCACCCCTCCACTTT. The chain carries TRBV18 and TRBJ1-6; the D gene is possibly TRBD1 (5 bases). CDR3 length: 16 amino acids. The ends were cut back, 3 bases at V and 1 base at J, with 10 bases in the middle. Germline loops: CDR1 KGHSH, CDR2 LQKENI.

This clone occurred once. This chain joins TRBV2 and TRBJ1-2, with TRBD1 as a possible D gene (6 bases). The CDR3 runs to 14 residues. Germline lookup yields CDR1 SNHLY and CDR2 FYNNEI. Trimming left V 4 bases short and J 2 bases short, with 11 bases between. The CDR3 DNA sequence: TGTGCCAGCAGTGTACAGGGTTCCAACTATGGCTACACCTTC. Its protein is CASSVQGSNYGYTF.

This clone was counted only a few times. The gene calls are TRBV2 and TRBJ1-6, with 7 bases aligning to TRBD1. The germline gives CDR1 SNHLY, CDR2 FYNNEI. This CDR3 contains 16 residues. V trimming: 6 bases; J trimming: 9 bases; junction bases outside the gene matches: 14. CDR3 DNA sequence: TGTGCCAGCAGCCTGACCGGACAGGCCGGGAGTTCACCCCTCCACTTT. Translation: CASSLTGQAGSSPLHF.

This chain connects TRBV29-1 to TRBJ2-3, with 8 bases matching TRBD1. This CDR3 region has 14 residues. V lost 5 bases to trimming and J lost 1 base; unmatched junction nucleotides: 5. CDR1 and CDR2 from the germline V gene are SQVTM and ANQGSEA. The DNA for the CDR3 is TGCAGCGTTAGGACAGGGTCTGGCACAGATACGCAGTATTTT. Its translation: CSVRTGSGTDTQYF.

The chain is built from TRBV7-3 and TRBJ2-7, with TRBD2 as a possible D gene (5 bases). Germline assignment: CDR1 SGHTA and CDR2 FQGTGA. V was pared by 0 bases and J by 6 bases, with 9 bases between. CDR3 length: 13 residues. The CDR3 loop reads CASSLTPGVEQYF. The CDR3 nucleotides are TGTGCCAGCAGCTTAACGCCCGGGGTCGAGCAGTACTTC.

The chain carries TRBV7-9 and TRBJ1-1; D gene uncertain. Trimming took 5 bases from V and 3 from J, leaving 10 bases between them. This CDR3 contains 13 residues. Germline V gene data show CDR1 as SEHNR and CDR2 as FQNEAQ (reference sequence). The CDR3 bases are TGTGCCAGCAGCCGGGAGGGCGACACTGAAGCTTTCTTT. Translated, it gives CASSREGDTEAFF.